The 15 T cell receptor beta chains below come from one sample, sequenced in a study of cytomegalovirus exposure and HLA in healthy donors. PCR used 60 Vbeta primers and 13 Jbeta primers. Sequencing was performed with immunoSEQ multiplex PCR; in TCRdb, only in-frame clones are kept and a portion is missing. The data hold over 150,000 clones, with over 70% observed a single time. Sequenced sample: PBMCs. The receptors shown here come from a woman aged 50 to 65 in good health and CMV-seropositive.

This rearrangement joins TRBV30 to TRBJ2-1; 12 positions agree with TRBD2. V shed 3 bases, J shed 6 bases, and the junction held 6 bases outside the gene matches. The germline CDR1 and CDR2 sequences are GTSNPN and SVGIG (reference sequence). CDR3 length: 15 amino acids. In DNA, the CDR3 is TGTGCCTGGAGCATCGGACTAGCGGGGACCAATGAGCAGTTCTTC. Amino acids: CAWSIGLAGTNEQFF.

Notes on this clone: The junction differs from germline at one of its ends, possibly a read error. The gene calls are TRBV19 and TRBJ2-4; possibly TRBD2 for D (6 bases). The CDR3 contains 16 residues. Germline V CDR1 and CDR2: LNHDA, SQIVND (reference sequence). The CDR3 nucleotides read TGTGCCAGTAGTATGTGGCACCCACTAGCCAAAAACAGTCAGTACTTC. Its protein is CASSMWHPLAKNSQYF.

This clone was seen a few times. This chain links TRBV6-5 with TRBJ1-2, with 10 bases fitting TRBD1. Trimming removed 6 bases from V and 5 bases from J; junction bases left unmatched: 9. The CDR3 extends over 15 amino acids. Germline V gene data show CDR1 as MNHEY and CDR2 as SVGAGI. The DNA of the CDR3 is TGTGCCAGCAGAGGGACAGGGGAAGTAGAGTATGGCTACACCTTC. It codes for CASRGTGEVEYGYTF.

The V and J genes are TRBV19 and TRBJ1-3, with D perhaps TRBD1 (5 bases). Trimming removed 0 bases at V and 9 bases at J, with 6 bases between. CDR3 length: 12 residues. Germline CDR1 reads LNHDA; CDR2 reads SQIVND (reference sequence). The DNA of the CDR3 is TGTGCCAGTAGTATAGAGGGGGGCACCATATATTTT. It translates to CASSIEGGTIYF.

This sequence joins TRBV9 and TRBJ2-7; D is perhaps TRBD2 (6 bases). The V end lost 0 bases, the J end lost 3 bases, and 13 bases lay between the germline ends. Germline assignment: CDR1 SGDLS and CDR2 YYNGEE. This CDR3 is 15 amino acids long. This CDR3 is CASSVDWRRGYEQYF. The CDR3 region has the DNA TGTGCCAGCAGCGTAGATTGGCGGCGGGGCTACGAGCAGTACTTC.

The rearrangement uses TRBV27 and TRBJ2-1, with D maybe TRBD2 (6 bases). This CDR3 is 15 amino acids long. Trimming removed 6 bases from V and 4 bases from J, with 16 bases in between. Germline V CDR1 and CDR2: MNHEY, SMNVEV (reference sequence). The CDR3 spells CASRQGKAGYNEQFF. DNA for the CDR3: TGTGCCAGCAGGCAGGGTAAGGCGGGATACAATGAGCAGTTCTTC.

This chain joins TRBV5-1 and TRBJ2-3; a weak D match, TRBD1 (5 bases). The CDR3 is 15 amino acids. Germline-derived CDR1 and CDR2 are SGHRS and YFSETQ. Trimming stripped 0 bases from V and 5 bases from J, with 13 bases between. CDR3 sequence: CASSLEGSGQDTQYF. CDR3 DNA: TGCGCCAGCAGCTTGGAGGGGTCAGGGCAAGATACGCAGTATTTT.

This clone was seen just once. The chain carries TRBV7-8 and TRBJ2-7; tentatively, D is TRBD2 (5 bases). Germline lookup yields CDR1 SGHVS and CDR2 FQNEAQ. The CDR3 extends over 14 amino acids. Between the trimmed V and J ends, which lost 3 bases and 2 bases, there was a span of 11 bases. This chain's CDR3 is CASSFSGTAYEQYF. The CDR3 nucleotides read TGTGCCAGCAGCTTCTCGGGAACAGCCTACGAGCAGTACTTC. The full variable domain, in which reference TRBV7-8 and TRBJ2-7 provide the parts outside the CDR3, is GAGVSQSPRYKVAKRGQDVALRCDPISGHVSLFWYQQALGQGPEFLTYFQNEAQLDKSGLPSDRFFAERPEGSVSTLKIQRTQQEDSAVYLCASSFSGTAYEQYFGPGTRLTVT.

The rearrangement joins TRBV5-5 to TRBJ1-6, with a tentative D call TRBD1 (6 bases). Trimming took 0 bases from V and 7 from J, leaving 14 bases between them. The length of the CDR3 is 16 residues. The germline V gene has CDR1 SGHKS and CDR2 YYEKEE (reference sequence). As DNA, the CDR3 is TGTGCCAGCAGCTTGGCCTTGGGGGCGGAGAATTCACCCCTCCACTTT. Encoded protein: CASSLALGAENSPLHF.

The chain recombines TRBV28 with TRBJ1-1; D possibly corresponds to TRBD1 (6 bases). V shed 8 bases and J shed 1 base, with 8 bases lying between them. The CDR3 loop spans 12 amino acids. Germline assignment: CDR1 MDHEN and CDR2 SYDVKM. The CDR3 nucleotides read TGTGCCAGCCGACAGGAGAACACTGAAGCTTTCTTT. It is translated as CASRQENTEAFF.

The gene calls are TRBV6-1 and TRBJ1-2, with D tentatively TRBD1 (5 bases). This CDR3 has 15 residues. Germline assignment: CDR1 MNHNS and CDR2 SASEGT. The V and J ends lost 6 bases and 1 base respectively, with 15 bases between them. The CDR3 region has the DNA TGTGCCAGCAGCGGCTCGGGGGGGGGTAACTATGGCTACACCTTC. Translated, it gives CASSGSGGGNYGYTF.

This clone showed up just a few times. This chain connects TRBV11-2 to TRBJ1-1; D not resolved. Between the trimmed V and J ends, which lost 4 bases and 0 bases, there was a span of 9 bases. The CDR3 totals 14 residues. Germline V gene lookup returns CDR1 SGHAT and CDR2 FQNNGV. The DNA of the CDR3 is TGTGCCAGCAGCTCCTCGTGGCTGAACACTGAAGCTTTCTTT. This sequence encodes CASSSSWLNTEAFF.

The sample holds a few counts of this clone. This CDR3 is CASSPPLDRGVYEQYF. The DNA of the CDR3 is TGTGCCAGCAGCCCACCTTTGGACAGGGGGGTCTACGAGCAGTACTTC. The chain employs TRBV11-2 and TRBJ2-7, with TRBD1 matching 10 bases. V lost 5 bases and J lost 3; bases outside the gene matches: 10. Looked up from germline, CDR1 is SGHAT and CDR2 is FQNNGV. This CDR3 has 16 residues.

V usage is TRBV30 and J usage is TRBJ1-2, with 9 bases matching TRBD1. The length of the CDR3 is 16 residues. The trim removed 3 bases at V and 2 bases at J, leaving 10 bases unmatched. Germline V CDR1 and CDR2: GTSNPN, SVGIG (reference sequence). The CDR3, as DNA: TGTGCCTGGAGCGAAACCGGGACAGGGTTAAACTATGGCTACACCTTC. Amino acid sequence: CAWSETGTGLNYGYTF. Full variable domain (rest looked up from reference TRBV30 and TRBJ1-2): SQTIHQWPATLVQPVGSPLSLECTVEGTSNPNLYWYRQAAGRGLQLLFYSVGIGQISSEVPQNLSASRPQDRQFILSSKKLLLSDSGFYLCAWSETGTGLNYGYTFGSGTRLTVV.

This chain uses TRBV6-5 with TRBJ2-5; D may be TRBD2 (5 bases). Trimming removed 1 base from V and 11 bases from J, with 14 bases in between. This CDR3 region has 13 residues. CDR1 MNHEY and CDR2 SVGAGI come from the germline V gene. The CDR3 sequence: CASSYLGREEQYF. CDR3 nucleotide sequence: TGTGCCAGCAGTTACTTAGGTCGGGAAGAGCAGTACTTC.